This T cell receptor beta chain was profiled in a study of cytomegalovirus exposure and HLA in healthy donors. Findings and limits, study-wide: Cytomegalovirus association was listed for approximately 150 TCR beta chains.

Per germline, CDR1 SGHRS and CDR2 YFSETQ. The CDR3 contains 14 residues. The ends were cut back, 4 bases at V and 7 bases at J, with 17 bases in the middle. Assay: immunoSEQ multiplex PCR; the TCRdb copy retains only in-frame clones and omits some. This table holds around 150,000 clones, roughly nine tenths found once. A note on this clone: The antigen is not known.

The TCR comes from a man between 18 and 29 years old in good health and CMV-seronegative. The rearrangement joins TRBV5-1 to TRBJ1-1; D might be TRBD1 (5 bases). The source material was PBMCs. For the CDR3, the DNA is TGCGCCAGCAGCGCAACTGGACAACGCTTTGAAGCTTTCTTT. As protein: CASSATGQRFEAFF.